One and the same sample provided the 26 T cell receptor beta chains below, sequenced in a study of tissue T cells after allogeneic stem cell transplantation. Time point defined: mouse harvest day 7 after allogeneic transplant. Mouse grafts combined 10^7 T-cell-depleted bone marrow cells with 10^6 splenic CD5+ T cells. Produced via immunoSEQ multiplex PCR; TCRdb's table is partial and in-frame only. The table has about 5,500 clones, roughly half seen once. Sequenced: gut tissue. Receptors were obtained from a female BALB/c mouse given C57BL/6 T cells with graft-versus-host disease after an allogeneic hematopoietic cell transplant.

This clone occurred a few times. Gene names follow the mouse nomenclature. The CDR3 loop reads CASSLGGQEQYF. The covered CDR3 bases are TGTGCCAGCAGTCTGGGGGGGCAGGAACAGTAC. The V gene is TRBV26, the J gene TRBJ2-7, with a weak D call TRBD2 (7 bases). The observed sequence ends 1 residue before the CDR3 terminus, with the missing tail filled in from the germline J gene. With 2 bases removed from V and 7 bases from J, the gap between germline ends came to 9 bases. Germline V gives CDR1 KGHPV, CDR2 FQNQEV (reference sequence). This CDR3 spans 12 amino acids.

By frequency in the sample, this clone is medium-sized. Genes and germline come from the mouse. CDR3 residues: CASSQQGFGNTLYF. The part of the CDR3 DNA that was read is TGTGCCAGCAGCCAACAGGGATTTGGAAATACGCTCTAT. This chain uses TRBV2 with TRBJ1-3, with TRBD1 as a possible D gene (5 bases). The read stops 1 residue short of the end of the CDR3; the missing end is completed from the germline J gene. Germline values: CDR1 LGHNA, CDR2 YSYQKL. V was clipped by 2 bases and J by 3 bases, with 8 bases between them. This CDR3 spans 14 amino acids.

Notes on this clone: Mouse gene names and germline throughout. The sequenced fragment ends 1 residue before the CDR3 boundary, so the rest is inferred from the germline J gene. This chain connects TRBV12-1 to TRBJ2-7, with TRBD2 matching 9 bases. This CDR3 is built from 14 residues. The germline CDR1 and CDR2 sequences are SGHSN and HYEKVE. The V segment lost 0 bases and the J segment 3 bases; nucleotides outside the gene matches: 2. The sequenced part of the CDR3 DNA is TGTGCCAGCTCTCTCTGGGGGGGCTTCTATGAACAGTAC. Protein sequence: CASSLWGGFYEQY. The entire CDR3 sequence reads CASSLWGGFYEQYF.

In regard to this clone: The gene names here belong to mouse. Read data end 1 residue before the CDR3 end; the end is taken from the germline J gene. The V and J genes are TRBV23 and TRBJ1-2; the table's D call, TRBD1, has no DNA check behind it. Germline assignment: CDR1 KGHTA and CDR2 FQNQQP. The CDR3 runs 14 residues. The CDR3 here is CSSSPHSANSDYTF. CDR3 bases read: TGCTCCAGCAGTCCCCACAGTGCAAACTCCGACTACACC.

This clone was observed a handful of times. Gene names are the mouse ones. The sequenced fragment ends 1 residue before the CDR3 boundary, so the rest is inferred from the germline J gene. The chain couples TRBV3 to TRBJ2-2; no definite D call. Germline V lookup: CDR1 SNHLY, CDR2 FYNGKV (reference sequence). V lost 5 bases and J 0 bases, leaving 7 bases between the germline ends. This CDR3 spans 14 amino acids. CDR3: CASSANANTGQLYF. CDR3 DNA (partial): TGTGCCAGCAGCGCTAACGCAAACACCGGGCAGCTCTAC.

On this clone itself: The genes and germline here are from mouse. The read ends 1 residue early relative to the CDR3; the germline J gene fills the gap. This sequence joins TRBV23 and TRBJ2-7; the listed D gene, TRBD1, was not tested against the DNA. The CDR3 covers 14 residues. Germline V gene lookup returns CDR1 KGHTA and CDR2 FQNQQP. CDR3 region: CSSSPWDNSYEQYF. CDR3 bases read: TGCTCCAGCAGTCCCTGGGACAACTCCTATGAACAGTAC.

Notes on this clone: The gene symbols are mouse symbols. The read finishes 1 residue shy of the CDR3 end, and the germline J gene is used to complete it. This rearrangement joins TRBV26 to TRBJ1-1; 7 nucleotides match TRBD1. This CDR3 comprises 13 residues. Germline CDR1 KGHPV, CDR2 FQNQEV (reference sequence). The trim removed 6 bases at V and 3 bases at J, leaving 4 bases unmatched. The CDR3 reads CASSRGQYTEVFF. CDR3 DNA (partial): TGTGCCAGCAGCCGGGGACAGTACACAGAAGTCTTC.

To note about this clone: Gene names and germline match the mouse. The DNA ends 1 residue before the CDR3 does, and the rest of the CDR3 is filled in from the germline J gene. The gene calls are TRBV26 and TRBJ1-1; D not resolved. Per the germline V gene, CDR1 is KGHPV and CDR2 is FQNQEV (reference sequence). The CDR3 sequence is 11 residues long. Trimming removed 3 bases from V and 7 bases from J, with 6 bases in between. CDR3 region: CASSLGLEVFF. Partial CDR3 DNA: TGTGCCAGCAGTCTTGGCCTAGAAGTCTTC.

This clone showed up just a few times. Gene names follow the mouse nomenclature. The read ends 1 residue before the CDR3 terminus; that terminus is restored from the germline J gene. The genes are TRBV19 and TRBJ1-2; 7 bases fit TRBD1. Germline assignment: CDR1 FNHDT and CDR2 SITEND (reference sequence). Unmatched junction bases numbered 8, after V lost 4 bases and J lost 5 bases. The CDR3 is 14 residues long. Incomplete CDR3 DNA: TGTGCCAGCAGTTCCCAGGGGGGTCGGTCCGACTACACC. This translates into CASSSQGGRSDYT. The CDR3 in full is CASSSQGGRSDYTF. Full variable domain (rest looked up from reference TRBV19 and TRBJ1-2): GGIITQTPKFLIGQEGQKLTLKCQQNFNHDTMYWYRQDSGKGLRLIYYSITENDLQKGDLSEGYDASREKKSSFSLTVTSAQKNEMAVFLCASSSQGGRSDYTFGSGTRLLVI.

Regarding this clone: Mouse germline and gene names are used. The CDR3 spells CASSPDNSQNTLYF. The CDR3 DNA, read in part, is TGTGCCAGCAGTCCTGACAATAGTCAAAACACCTTGTAC. The chain combines TRBV26 with TRBJ2-4; D not resolved. The read ends 1 residue before the CDR3 terminus; that terminus is restored from the germline J gene. This CDR3 is built from 14 residues. CDR1 and CDR2 (germline): KGHPV, FQNQEV (reference sequence). The ends were cut back, 4 bases at V and 0 bases at J, with 8 bases in the middle.

This clone was seen once. The gene names here belong to mouse. The missing CDR3 end, 1 residue past where the read stops, is filled in from the germline J gene. The genes are TRBV16 and TRBJ2-3, with unresolved D. This CDR3 has 16 amino acids. From germline, CDR1 is SGHSA and CDR2 FRNQAP. The V end was cut by 0 bases, the J end by 0 bases, with 10 bases between. The CDR3 bases that were read are TGTGCAAGCAGCTTAGATCCGGGGTCTAGTGCAGAAACGCTGTAT. This encodes CASSLDPGSSAETLY. The CDR3 in full is CASSLDPGSSAETLYF.

Details on this clone: Gene names are the mouse ones. The observed sequence ends 1 residue before the CDR3 terminus, with the missing tail filled in from the germline J gene. This chain connects TRBV3 to TRBJ2-7; 8 positions agree with TRBD1. Unmatched junction bases numbered 3, after V lost 5 bases and J lost 0 bases. CDR3 size: 14 residues. CDR1 and CDR2 from the germline V gene are SNHLY and FYNGKV (reference sequence). CDR3 region: CASSRDRSSYEQYF. The covered CDR3 bases are TGTGCCAGCAGCAGGGACAGGAGCTCCTATGAACAGTAC. Full variable domain (missing parts from reference TRBV3 and TRBJ2-7): GPKVLQIPSHQIIDMGQMVTLNCDPVSNHLYFYWYKQILGQQMEFLVNFYNGKVMEKSKLFKDQFSVERPDGSYFTLKIQPTALEDSAVYFCASSRDRSSYEQYFGPGTRLTVL.

As concerns this clone: Gene names and germline refer to mouse. The sequenced fragment ends 1 residue before the CDR3 boundary, so the rest is inferred from the germline J gene. The genes are TRBV2 and TRBJ1-2; D is undetermined. The CDR3 is made up of 13 amino acids. The germline V gene encodes CDR1 LGHNA and CDR2 YSYQKL. With 0 bases removed from V and 3 bases from J, the gap between germline ends came to 5 bases. The part of the CDR3 DNA that was read is TGTGCCAGCAGCCAAGATACAGACTCCGACTACACC. Encoded protein: CASSQDTDSDYT. The CDR3 in its entirety is CASSQDTDSDYTF.

This clone was counted only a few times. All gene names here are mouse names. The read stops 1 residue short of the end of the CDR3; the missing end is completed from the germline J gene. The sample contains more than one DNA sequence encoding this CDR3. The rearrangement uses TRBV26 and TRBJ2-2, with D maybe TRBD1 (5 bases). This CDR3 spans 14 amino acids. The V gene's germline CDR1 is KGHPV and CDR2 FQNQEV (reference sequence). V gave up 2 bases and J gave up 4 bases, with 8 bases separating them. The CDR3 bases that were read are TGTGCCAGCAGTCTGCAGGGAGGCACCGGGCAGCTCTAC. Translating gives CASSLQGGTGQLY. The whole CDR3 region reads CASSLQGGTGQLYF.

This clone was counted a few times. Gene and germline names: mouse. The CDR3 end lies 1 residue beyond the end of the read and is filled in from the germline J gene. The chain links TRBV13-2 to TRBJ1-2, with TRBD1 identical over 9 bases. There are 15 residues in the CDR3. Germline trimming cut 2 bases from V and 2 bases from J; bases unmatched to any gene: 4. Germline V gene data show CDR1 as NNHNN and CDR2 as SYGAGS (reference sequence). CDR3 sequence reads: CASGEPGTGNSDYTF. CDR3 DNA (partial): TGTGCCAGCGGTGAGCCCGGGACAGGGAACTCCGACTACACC.

Regarding this clone: Here the gene names and germline are mouse. The sequence runs out 1 residue before the end of the CDR3; the remainder is reconstructed from the germline J gene. This rearrangement joins TRBV5 to TRBJ2-7; D is uncertain. The germline V gene has CDR1 LGHNA and CDR2 YNLKQL (reference sequence). V was clipped by 1 base and J by 4 bases, with 8 bases between them. This CDR3 spans 13 amino acids. CDR3: CASSQGHLYEQYF. CDR3 bases read: TGTGCCAGCAGCCAAGGACATCTATATGAACAGTAC.

As for this clone: The genes are named according to mouse. Read data end 1 residue before the CDR3 end; the end is taken from the germline J gene. The chain couples TRBV19 to TRBJ2-2; D remains ambiguous. The germline V gene encodes CDR1 FNHDT and CDR2 SITEND (reference sequence). Between the trimmed V and J ends, which lost 2 bases and 3 bases, there was a span of 8 bases. This CDR3 spans 14 amino acids. Incomplete CDR3 DNA: TGTGCCAGCAGTATTGGTATGGACACCGGGCAGCTCTAC. Translating it yields CASSIGMDTGQLY. The full CDR3 sequence reads CASSIGMDTGQLYF.

This clone has just a few counts. Mouse gene names and germline throughout. The DNA ends 1 residue before the CDR3 does, and the rest of the CDR3 is filled in from the germline J gene. The chain is built from TRBV14 and TRBJ1-3; D gene uncertain. The CDR3 is made up of 12 amino acids. Trimming pared 4 bases from V and 3 bases from J, leaving 5 bases between. The germline gives CDR1 SGHDT, CDR2 FRDEAV. CDR3 in amino acids: CASSLDGNTLYF. Incomplete CDR3 DNA: TGTGCCAGCAGTCTGGATGGAAATACGCTCTAT.

Remarks on this clone: The gene symbols are mouse symbols. CDR3 protein: CASSLGDNSPLYF. The CDR3 bases that were read are TGTGCCAGCAGCTTAGGCGATAATTCGCCCCTCTAC. This rearrangement joins TRBV3 to TRBJ1-6; D gene uncertain. The read halts 1 residue ahead of the CDR3 end, with the missing end drawn from the germline J gene. TRBJ1-6 falls under the ORF class, with uncertain function. The CDR3 loop spans 13 amino acids. V was cut by 1 base and J by 5 bases, with 3 bases left in between. In germline, CDR1 is SNHLY, CDR2 FYNGKV (reference sequence).

Worth noting for this clone: Gene names follow the mouse nomenclature. Coverage ceases 1 residue before the CDR3 finishes, and the germline J gene fills in the end. The chain couples TRBV12-2 to TRBJ1-3, with TRBD1 as a possible D gene (5 bases). V was trimmed by 2 bases and J by 3 bases, leaving 10 bases between them. This CDR3 contains 14 residues. The germline gives CDR1 SGHLS, CDR2 HYDKME. CDR3 residues: CASSRQGIGNTLYF. The sequenced part of the CDR3 DNA is TGTGCCAGCTCTCGCCAGGGAATTGGAAATACGCTCTAT.

A word on this clone: Gene names follow the mouse nomenclature. With the read ending 1 residue before the CDR3 end, the germline J gene is used to fill in that end. V usage is TRBV31 and J usage is TRBJ2-7, with 9 bases lining up with TRBD2. In germline, CDR1 is GKSSPN, CDR2 SITVG. The ends lost 4 bases at V and 3 bases at J; junction bases unmatched: 10. The CDR3 contains 15 residues. The CDR3 region is CAWIGRDWAHYEQYF. The CDR3 DNA, read in part, is TGTGCCTGGATCGGCCGGGACTGGGCTCACTATGAACAGTAC.

In the case of this clone: Gene names and germline match the mouse. The CDR3 is cut off 1 residue early in the read; its end comes from the germline J gene. The chain has TRBV23 and TRBJ2-7; the table assigns TRBD1, which was not confirmed against the DNA. Germline CDR1 is KGHTA and CDR2 is FQNQQP. The CDR3 has 13 residues. The sequenced CDR3 bases are TGCTCCAGCAGCCAAAACAGGGGGACTGAACAGTAC. Amino acids: CSSSQNRGTEQY. The full CDR3 reads CSSSQNRGTEQYF.

Points on this clone: Genes and germline are mouse. The missing CDR3 end, 1 residue past where the read stops, is filled in from the germline J gene. This chain links TRBV5 with TRBJ1-2; D call uncertain. The CDR3 contains 13 residues. Trimming pared 0 bases from V and 3 bases from J, leaving 5 bases between. The V gene's germline CDR1 is LGHNA and CDR2 YNLKQL (reference sequence). This CDR3 is CASSQDWDSDYTF. The DNA read from the CDR3 is TGTGCCAGCAGCCAAGATTGGGACTCCGACTACACC.

Comments on this clone: The listed genes are named as in mouse. The read is 1 residue too short to cover the CDR3 end, so that end is filled in from the germline J gene. This chain joins TRBV3 and TRBJ2-3, with 12 bases that match TRBD2. From germline, CDR1 is SNHLY and CDR2 FYNGKV (reference sequence). J was trimmed by 0 bases and V by 5 bases; bases with no gene match: 6. The CDR3 contains 17 residues. This CDR3 is CASSPGLGGSSAETLYF. The CDR3 bases that were read are TGTGCCAGCAGCCCGGGACTGGGGGGTTCTAGTGCAGAAACGCTGTAT.

Turning to this clone: Gene names and germline refer to mouse. The sequenced fragment ends 1 residue before the CDR3 boundary, so the rest is inferred from the germline J gene. This chain links TRBV29 with TRBJ1-1, with a tentative D call TRBD1 (6 bases). The V end was cut by 5 bases, the J end by 4 bases, with 11 bases between. Germline V CDR1 and CDR2: MSHET, SYDVDS. This CDR3 has 13 residues. The DNA read from the CDR3 is TGTGCTAGCAGTGGGGGGCGCGGCACAGAAGTCTTC. Translating gives CASSGGRGTEVF. The whole CDR3 sequence reads CASSGGRGTEVFF.

This clone is medium-sized within its sample. Gene names are the mouse ones. The read terminates 1 residue ahead of where the CDR3 ends, so the germline J gene completes it. This rearrangement joins TRBV26 to TRBJ2-3, with unresolved D. V dropped 5 bases and J dropped 0 bases, with 6 bases sitting between them. There are 13 residues in the CDR3. The germline CDR1 and CDR2 sequences are KGHPV and FQNQEV (reference sequence). CDR3 sequence: CASSGSSAETLYF. The part of the CDR3 DNA that was read is TGTGCCAGCAGTGGATCTAGTGCAGAAACGCTGTAT. Full variable domain (outside the CDR3, taken from reference TRBV26 and TRBJ2-3): NSKVIQTPRYLVKGQGQKAKMRCIPEKGHPVVFWYQQNKNNEFKFLINFQNQEVLQQIDMTEKRFSAECPSNSPCSLEIQSSEAGDSALYLCASSGSSAETLYFGSGTRLTVL.